Included here is one TCR beta chain sequence, with context. The data stem from a study of blood T cell repertoires in COVID-19. In the study overall: Collection of acute and convalescent COVID-19 samples took place in the United States, Italy and Spain. T cells, B-cell-depleted T cells, or PBMCs provided the cDNA or gDNA that served as material.

Original processing notes: How many nucleated cells were present was estimated from reference gene primer amplification. Profiling relied on immunoSEQ multiplex PCR, and the TCRdb table lists in-frame clones only, not all of them. From that table come the V and J calls and clone size; the DNA was used to work out D and trimming. The table shows over 150,000 clones, with around 83% occurring only once. There are 12 residues in the CDR3. In germline, CDR1 is LNHDA, CDR2 SQIVND (reference sequence). Trimming removed 5 bases from V and 10 bases from J, with 14 bases in between. Sequences were obtained from peripheral blood. The chain joins TRBV19 to TRBJ1-2, with D tentatively TRBD1 (6 bases). The sequence was collected from a human donor in a cohort sampled during active COVID-19. CDR3 protein: CASSFRRGDYTF. The CDR3 nucleotides read TGTGCCAGTAGTTTCCGCAGGGGAGACTACACCTTC.